This T cell receptor (beta chain) derives from a study of cytomegalovirus exposure and HLA in healthy donors. Ends included, the CDR3 has 15 residues. Turning to this clone: The DNA is omitted, as the CDR3 cannot be located on it reliably, and the CDR3 follows TCRdb's listing.

PCR primers comprised 60 Vbeta and 13 Jbeta primers. Profiled with immunoSEQ multiplex PCR; TCRdb holds only in-frame clones, not every one. This table holds 150,000 to 200,000 clones. The chain has TRBV1 and TRBJ1-5. TRBV1 is deemed a pseudogene. Source material: PBMCs. The receptor was isolated from a young man in good health and CMV-seronegative. CDR3 residues: CTSNQVGGGNQPQHF.